Listed below are T cell receptor beta chains from one sample, sequenced in a study of blood T cell repertoires in COVID-19. Here immunoSEQ multiplex PCR was the method, and the copy in TCRdb shows in-frame clones only, minus some. This sample yields 200,000 to 250,000 clones, of which around 85% are seen a single time; about 1.3% belongs to the top ten. Material for sequencing was PBMCs or T cells enriched from blood (not recorded which). These receptors all come from a woman in her forties with acute COVID-19. Each CDR3 is given with its conserved first and last residue. D genes are given only for firm matches. Clone size, where shown, is once, few, many, or a class for clones that have expanded.

D gene: NA; J gene: TRBJ2-7; V gene: TRBV4-1; clone size: NA; CDR3 protein: CASSQYTVLPYEQYF; CDR3 DNA: TGCGCCAGCAGCCAATACACCGTGCTCCCCTACGAGCAGTACTTC
D gene: NA; J gene: TRBJ1-5; V gene: TRBV2; clone size: NA; CDR3 protein: CASSQESMAQHF; CDR3 DNA: TGTGCCAGCAGTCAGGAAAGTATGGCCCAGCATTTT
D gene: TRBD1; J gene: TRBJ2-3; V gene: TRBV6-6; clone size: NA; CDR3 protein: CASTLTGGRTDTQYF; CDR3 DNA: TGTGCCAGCACCCTGACAGGGGGCCGTACAGATACGCAGTATTTT
D gene: NA; J gene: TRBJ2-2; V gene: TRBV7-9; clone size: NA; CDR3 protein: CASSLGVEGELFF; CDR3 DNA: TGTGCCAGCAGCTTAGGAGTGGAGGGGGAGCTGTTTTTT
D gene: NA; J gene: TRBJ2-7; V gene: TRBV6-5; clone size: NA; CDR3 protein: CASSSRRGPYEQYF; CDR3 DNA: TGTGCCAGCAGTTCCCGGAGGGGGCCCTACGAGCAGTACTTC
D gene: NA; J gene: TRBJ2-1; V gene: TRBV12-3/TRBV12-4; clone size: NA; CDR3 protein: CASSLLFDEQFF; CDR3 DNA: TGTGCCAGCAGTCTACTCTTCGATGAGCAGTTCTTC
D gene: NA; J gene: TRBJ1-1; V gene: TRBV4-2; clone size: NA; CDR3 protein: CASSQDHSPNTEAFF; CDR3 DNA: TGTGCCAGCAGCCAAGATCACAGTCCGAACACTGAAGCTTTCTTT
D gene: TRBD2; J gene: TRBJ2-7; V gene: TRBV18; clone size: NA; CDR3 protein: CASSPVSGGREQYF; CDR3 DNA: TGTGCCAGCTCCCCGGTTAGCGGGGGAAGGGAGCAGTACTTC
D gene: TRBD1; J gene: TRBJ1-1; V gene: TRBV27; clone size: NA; CDR3 protein: CASSPGQGGQRTEAFF; CDR3 DNA: TGTGCCAGCAGCCCCGGACAGGGGGGCCAGAGGACTGAAGCTTTCTTT
D gene: NA; J gene: TRBJ2-3; V gene: TRBV28; clone size: NA; CDR3 protein: CASSFKVFPYQDFADTQYF; CDR3 DNA: TGTGCCAGCAGTTTTAAAGTATTCCCCTACCAAGATTTCGCAGATACGCAGTATTTT
D gene: TRBD1; J gene: TRBJ1-5; V gene: TRBV30; clone size: NA; CDR3 protein: CAWINRTGDGNQPQHF; CDR3 DNA: TGTGCCTGGATTAATAGGACAGGGGACGGGAATCAGCCCCAGCATTTT
D gene: NA; J gene: TRBJ1-5; V gene: TRBV10-2; clone size: NA; CDR3 protein: CASSEGTSLGAQPQHF; CDR3 DNA: TGCGCCAGCAGTGAGGGAACAAGTCTAGGCGCTCAGCCCCAGCATTTT
D gene: NA; J gene: TRBJ2-5; V gene: TRBV4-2; clone size: NA; CDR3 protein: CASSQDRPGQETQYF; CDR3 DNA: TGTGCCAGCAGCCAAGATAGACCGGGACAAGAGACCCAGTACTTC
D gene: TRBD2; J gene: TRBJ2-7; V gene: TRBV19; clone size: NA; CDR3 protein: CASSTGGGYEQYF; CDR3 DNA: TGTGCCAGTAGTACTGGGGGGGGCTACGAGCAGTACTTC
D gene: NA; J gene: TRBJ2-1; V gene: TRBV5-1; clone size: once; CDR3 protein: CASSLVGGGREQFF; CDR3 DNA: TGCGCCAGCAGCTTGGTGGGGGGAGGCCGCGAGCAGTTCTTC
D gene: NA; J gene: TRBJ1-2; V gene: TRBV4-2; clone size: few; CDR3 protein: CASSQVGQDYGYTF; CDR3 DNA: TGTGCCAGCAGCCAAGTAGGCCAGGATTATGGCTACACCTTC
D gene: TRBD2; J gene: TRBJ2-1; V gene: TRBV3-1/TRBV3-2; clone size: NA; CDR3 protein: CASSQDASGRGNEQFF; CDR3 DNA: TGTGCCAGCAGCCAAGATGCTAGCGGGAGAGGCAATGAGCAGTTCTTC
D gene: TRBD1; J gene: TRBJ1-4; V gene: TRBV5-5; clone size: NA; CDR3 protein: CASSSGTGVSLNEKLFF; CDR3 DNA: TGTGCCAGCAGCTCGGGGACAGGGGTTTCCCTTAATGAAAAACTGTTTTTT
D gene: TRBD2; J gene: TRBJ2-1; V gene: TRBV5-6; clone size: few; CDR3 protein: CASSTTSAYNEQFF; CDR3 DNA: TGTGCCAGCAGCACGACTAGCGCGTACAATGAGCAGTTCTTC
D gene: TRBD1; J gene: TRBJ1-5; V gene: TRBV19; clone size: NA; CDR3 protein: CASTDRAGQPQHF; CDR3 DNA: TGTGCCAGTACTGACAGGGCGGGCCAGCCCCAGCATTTT
D gene: TRBD1; J gene: TRBJ2-1; V gene: TRBV5-6; clone size: NA; CDR3 protein: CASSPHRQGDQFF; CDR3 DNA: TGTGCCAGCAGCCCCCATCGACAGGGCGACCAGTTCTTC
D gene: TRBD2; J gene: TRBJ2-7; V gene: TRBV9; clone size: NA; CDR3 protein: CASSVAGASGTYEQYF; CDR3 DNA: TGTGCCAGCAGCGTAGCTGGGGCTAGCGGAACCTACGAGCAGTACTTC
D gene: TRBD2; J gene: TRBJ2-1; V gene: TRBV7-3; clone size: NA; CDR3 protein: CASSLNPTGLAGNEQFF; CDR3 DNA: TGTGCCAGCAGCTTAAACCCCACGGGACTAGCGGGCAATGAGCAGTTCTTC
D gene: TRBD2; J gene: TRBJ2-1; V gene: TRBV19; clone size: NA; CDR3 protein: CASSNSGSPYNEQFF; CDR3 DNA: TGTGCCAGTAGTAATAGCGGGAGCCCTTACAATGAGCAGTTCTTC
D gene: NA; J gene: TRBJ1-4; V gene: TRBV3-1/TRBV3-2; clone size: NA; CDR3 protein: CASSPAGGHNEKLFF; CDR3 DNA: TGTGCCAGCAGCCCTGCGGGGGGCCATAATGAAAAACTGTTTTTT
D gene: NA; J gene: TRBJ1-1; V gene: TRBV6-5; clone size: NA; CDR3 protein: CASSYSGRRTEAFF; CDR3 DNA: TGTGCCAGCAGTTACTCAGGGAGGAGGACTGAAGCTTTCTTT
D gene: TRBD1; J gene: TRBJ2-7; V gene: TRBV3-1/TRBV3-2; clone size: once; CDR3 protein: CASSQDRTGHYEQYF; CDR3 DNA: TGTGCCAGCAGCCAAGATAGGACAGGGCACTACGAGCAGTACTTC
D gene: TRBD1; J gene: TRBJ1-1; V gene: TRBV7-9; clone size: NA; CDR3 protein: CASSFAGQRPFF; CDR3 DNA: TGTGCCAGTAGCTTTGCGGGACAGAGGCCTTTCTTT
D gene: TRBD1; J gene: TRBJ2-5; V gene: TRBV5-6; clone size: NA; CDR3 protein: CASSLVGQGEETQYF; CDR3 DNA: TGTGCCAGCAGCTTGGTCGGACAGGGAGAAGAGACCCAGTACTTC
D gene: NA; J gene: TRBJ1-3; V gene: TRBV5-1; clone size: once; CDR3 protein: CASSLGSPGGNTIYF; CDR3 DNA: TGCGCCAGCAGCTTGGGGTCTCCGGGTGGAAACACCATATATTTT
D gene: NA; J gene: TRBJ1-6; V gene: TRBV20-1; clone size: NA; CDR3 protein: CSASHRVYNSPLHF; CDR3 DNA: TGCAGTGCTAGTCACCGGGTTTATAATTCACCCCTCCACTTT
D gene: NA; J gene: TRBJ2-1; V gene: TRBV19; clone size: NA; CDR3 protein: CASTTRSRNEQFF; CDR3 DNA: TGTGCCAGTACCACTAGATCTCGGAATGAGCAGTTCTTC
D gene: TRBD1; J gene: TRBJ2-2; V gene: TRBV7-9; clone size: once; CDR3 protein: CASSRSQGELTGELFF; CDR3 DNA: TGTGCCAGCAGCCGAAGTCAGGGGGAATTAACCGGGGAGCTGTTTTTT
D gene: NA; J gene: TRBJ2-7; V gene: TRBV6-2/TRBV6-3; clone size: NA; CDR3 protein: CASSYFQVASYEQYF; CDR3 DNA: TGTGCCAGCAGTTACTTCCAGGTCGCCTCCTACGAGCAGTACTTC
D gene: TRBD1; J gene: TRBJ2-4; V gene: TRBV28; clone size: few; CDR3 protein: CASSQLDRAQNIQYF; CDR3 DNA: TGTGCCAGCAGTCAACTCGACAGGGCTCAAAACATTCAGTACTTC
D gene: TRBD1; J gene: TRBJ1-1; V gene: TRBV4-1; clone size: many; CDR3 protein: CASSHDRGGVGTEAFF; CDR3 DNA: TGCGCCAGCAGCCATGACAGGGGAGGGGTCGGCACTGAAGCTTTCTTT
D gene: TRBD1; J gene: TRBJ2-7; V gene: TRBV14; clone size: NA; CDR3 protein: CASSFQGTASYEQYF; CDR3 DNA: TGTGCCAGCAGCTTCCAAGGGACAGCATCCTACGAGCAGTACTTC
D gene: NA; J gene: TRBJ1-1; V gene: TRBV18; clone size: NA; CDR3 protein: CASSPSRDTEAFF; CDR3 DNA: TGTGCCAGCTCACCGAGCAGGGACACTGAAGCTTTCTTT
D gene: NA; J gene: TRBJ2-7; V gene: TRBV30; clone size: NA; CDR3 protein: CAWTTPGQGSYEQYF; CDR3 DNA: TGTGCCTGGACCACACCGGGACAAGGATCCTACGAGCAGTACTTC
D gene: NA; J gene: TRBJ2-2; V gene: TRBV27; clone size: NA; CDR3 protein: CASSLGRGATGELFF; CDR3 DNA: TGTGCCAGCAGTTTAGGCAGGGGTGCAACCGGGGAGCTGTTTTTT
D gene: TRBD1; J gene: TRBJ2-7; V gene: TRBV19; clone size: NA; CDR3 protein: CASSSGTGGFYEQYF; CDR3 DNA: TGTGCCAGTAGTAGCGGGACAGGGGGCTTCTACGAGCAGTACTTC
D gene: NA; J gene: TRBJ1-1; V gene: TRBV29-1; clone size: NA; CDR3 protein: CSVERDPRNTEAFF; CDR3 DNA: TGCAGCGTTGAACGGGATCCTCGAAACACTGAAGCTTTCTTT
D gene: NA; J gene: TRBJ1-3; V gene: TRBV7-3; clone size: NA; CDR3 protein: CASSLTFSGNTIYF; CDR3 DNA: TGTGCCAGCAGCTTGACTTTCTCTGGAAACACCATATATTTT
D gene: NA; J gene: TRBJ1-5; V gene: TRBV28; clone size: few; CDR3 protein: CASGKGYQPQHF; CDR3 DNA: TGTGCCAGCGGGAAGGGGTATCAGCCCCAGCATTTT
D gene: TRBD2; J gene: TRBJ2-1; V gene: TRBV27; clone size: NA; CDR3 protein: CASSTRTSGNYNEQFF; CDR3 DNA: TGTGCCAGCAGTACCCGGACTAGCGGGAACTACAATGAGCAGTTCTTC
D gene: NA; J gene: TRBJ1-5; V gene: TRBV18; clone size: NA; CDR3 protein: CASSPYADQPQHF; CDR3 DNA: TGTGCCAGCTCACCATACGCGGATCAGCCCCAGCATTTT
D gene: NA; J gene: TRBJ2-7; V gene: TRBV19; clone size: NA; CDR3 protein: CASSISSAGEQYF; CDR3 DNA: TGTGCCAGTAGTATCTCTTCAGCAGGGGAGCAGTACTTC
D gene: TRBD1; J gene: TRBJ2-1; V gene: TRBV4-1; clone size: few; CDR3 protein: CASSPGQGYNEQFF; CDR3 DNA: TGCGCCAGCAGCCCGGGACAGGGATACAATGAGCAGTTCTTC
D gene: NA; J gene: TRBJ1-5; V gene: TRBV2; clone size: NA; CDR3 protein: CASSTGREPQHF; CDR3 DNA: TGTGCCAGCAGCACAGGGCGGGAGCCCCAGCATTTT
D gene: TRBD1; J gene: TRBJ1-2; V gene: TRBV5-1; clone size: few; CDR3 protein: CASSLGTGHMYGYTF; CDR3 DNA: TGCGCCAGCAGCCTCGGGACAGGGCATATGTATGGCTACACCTTC
D gene: TRBD2; J gene: TRBJ2-1; V gene: TRBV7-7; clone size: NA; CDR3 protein: CASSVSGGANNEQFF; CDR3 DNA: TGTGCCAGCAGCGTTAGCGGGGGGGCCAACAATGAGCAGTTCTTC
D gene: TRBD1; J gene: TRBJ1-2; V gene: TRBV29-1; clone size: few; CDR3 protein: CSAGTGVNNYGYTF; CDR3 DNA: TGCAGCGCGGGGACAGGGGTTAATAACTATGGCTACACCTTC
D gene: TRBD2; J gene: TRBJ2-3; V gene: TRBV7-2; clone size: NA; CDR3 protein: CASSLLPPGLANTDTQYF; CDR3 DNA: TGTGCCAGCAGCTTATTGCCCCCGGGACTAGCAAACACAGATACGCAGTATTTT
D gene: TRBD2; J gene: TRBJ2-1; V gene: TRBV29-1; clone size: NA; CDR3 protein: CSAISSGSTHNEQFF; CDR3 DNA: TGCAGCGCAATCTCCAGCGGGAGTACCCACAATGAGCAGTTCTTC
D gene: NA; J gene: TRBJ2-5; V gene: TRBV9; clone size: NA; CDR3 protein: CASSVDPGLAGETQYF; CDR3 DNA: TGTGCCAGCAGCGTAGACCCGGGACTCGCCGGAGAGACCCAGTACTTC